These 5 T cell receptor beta chains were all obtained from the same sample, sequenced in a study of cytomegalovirus exposure and HLA in healthy donors. The PCR made use of 60 Vbeta and 13 Jbeta primers. Some clones are missing from TCRdb's copy, which holds only in-frame ones; the method was immunoSEQ multiplex PCR. The sample consists of 65,000 to 95,000 clones, 78% of them appearing once. The specimen sequenced was PBMCs. These receptors all come from a male donor in good health and CMV-seropositive.

The rearrangement joins TRBV19 to TRBJ2-3, with 9 nucleotides matching TRBD1. Germline V gene lookup returns CDR1 LNHDA and CDR2 SQIVND (reference sequence). This CDR3 has 15 residues. V shed 3 bases and J 4 bases; nucleotides not matched to a gene: 5. Written as DNA, the CDR3 is TGTGCCAGTAGTATCACAGGGGGCAAGGCAGATACGCAGTATTTT. Protein product: CASSITGGKADTQYF.

This clone was seen a handful of times. The chain uses TRBV5-6 and TRBJ1-1; D not certain. The germline V gene has CDR1 SGHDT and CDR2 YYEEEE. The CDR3 has 12 residues. Between the trimmed V and J ends, which lost 5 bases and 4 bases, there was a span of 9 bases. The CDR3 nucleotides read TGTGCCAGCAGGCGGGTGAGCACTGAAGCTTTCTTT. It translates to CASRRVSTEAFF.

The genes are TRBV4-3 and TRBJ2-1; 9 nucleotides agree with TRBD1. The CDR3 is 16 amino acids. Germline trimming cut 2 bases from V and 2 bases from J; bases unmatched to any gene: 4. Germline loops: CDR1 LGHNA, CDR2 YSLEER. The CDR3 is CASSQMTGGAYNEQFF. As DNA, the CDR3 is TGCGCCAGCAGCCAAATGACAGGGGGGGCCTACAATGAGCAGTTCTTC.

The CDR3 sequence: CASSSLAGGRAYEQYF. Written as DNA, the CDR3 is TGTGCCAGCAGTTCTCTAGCGGGAGGACGCGCATACGAGCAGTACTTC. This sequence joins TRBV28 and TRBJ2-7, with 11 bases lining up with TRBD2. The germline CDR1 and CDR2 sequences are MDHEN and SYDVKM. V was pared by 4 bases and J by 4 bases, with 9 bases of the junction left unmatched. The CDR3 spans 16 residues.

In this sample, this clone turned up once. V is TRBV4-1 and J is TRBJ2-7; 8 bases agree with TRBD2. CDR1 is MGHRA, CDR2 YSYEKL, per germline. CDR3 length: 15 residues. V lost 1 base to trimming and J lost 0 bases; unmatched junction nucleotides: 2. This chain's CDR3 is CASSQGLAGSYEQYF. In DNA form, the CDR3 reads TGCGCCAGCAGCCAAGGCCTAGCGGGCTCCTACGAGCAGTACTTC.